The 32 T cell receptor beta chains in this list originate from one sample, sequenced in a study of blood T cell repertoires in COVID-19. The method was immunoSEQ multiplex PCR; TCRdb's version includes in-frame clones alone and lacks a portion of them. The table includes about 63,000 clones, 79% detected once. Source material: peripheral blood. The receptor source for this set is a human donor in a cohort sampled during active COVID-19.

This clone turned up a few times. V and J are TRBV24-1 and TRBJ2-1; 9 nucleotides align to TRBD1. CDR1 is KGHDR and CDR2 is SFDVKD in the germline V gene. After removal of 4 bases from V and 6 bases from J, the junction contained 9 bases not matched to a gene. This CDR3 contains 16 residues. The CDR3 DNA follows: TGTGCCACCAGTGACTTCCGGGACAGGGTGGGCAATGAGCAGTTCTTC. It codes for CATSDFRDRVGNEQFF.

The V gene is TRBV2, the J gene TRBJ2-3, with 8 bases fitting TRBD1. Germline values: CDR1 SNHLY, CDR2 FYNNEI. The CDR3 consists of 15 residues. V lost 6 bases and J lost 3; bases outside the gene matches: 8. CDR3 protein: CASSQDRGRTDTQYF. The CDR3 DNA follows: TGTGCCAGCAGCCAAGACAGGGGTCGTACAGATACGCAGTATTTT.

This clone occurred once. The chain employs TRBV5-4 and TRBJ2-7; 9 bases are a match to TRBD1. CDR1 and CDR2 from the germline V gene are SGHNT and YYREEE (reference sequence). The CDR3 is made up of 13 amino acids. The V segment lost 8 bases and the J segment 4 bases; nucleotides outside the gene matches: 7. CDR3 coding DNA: TGTGCCAGTAACCGGGACAGGGCTTACGAGCAGTACTTC. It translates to CASNRDRAYEQYF.

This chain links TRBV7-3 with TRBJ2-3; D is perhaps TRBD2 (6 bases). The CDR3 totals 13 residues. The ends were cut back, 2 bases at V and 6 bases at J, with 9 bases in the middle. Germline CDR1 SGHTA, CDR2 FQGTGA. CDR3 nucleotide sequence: TGTGCCAGCAGCTTAGGAGGGAGTGATACGCAGTATTTT. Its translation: CASSLGGSDTQYF.

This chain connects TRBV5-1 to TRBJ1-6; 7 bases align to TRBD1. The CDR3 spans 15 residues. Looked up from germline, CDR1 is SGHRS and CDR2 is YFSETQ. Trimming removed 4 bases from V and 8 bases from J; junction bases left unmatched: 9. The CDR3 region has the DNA TGCGCCAGCAGCCAGGGGACAGCCCGCGATTCACCCCTCCACTTT. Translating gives CASSQGTARDSPLHF.

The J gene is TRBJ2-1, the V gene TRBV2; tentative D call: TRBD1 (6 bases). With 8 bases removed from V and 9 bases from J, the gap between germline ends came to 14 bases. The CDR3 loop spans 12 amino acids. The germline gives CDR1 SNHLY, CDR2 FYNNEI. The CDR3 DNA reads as TGTGCCAGCGAGACAGGTCCCCTTGAGCAGTTCTTC. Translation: CASETGPLEQFF.

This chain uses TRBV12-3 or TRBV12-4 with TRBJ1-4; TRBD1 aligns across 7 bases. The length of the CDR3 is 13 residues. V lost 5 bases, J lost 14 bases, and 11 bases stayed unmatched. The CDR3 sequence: CASSLPGGQGLFF. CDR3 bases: TGTGCCAGCAGTCTCCCAGGGGGGCAGGGGCTGTTTTTT.

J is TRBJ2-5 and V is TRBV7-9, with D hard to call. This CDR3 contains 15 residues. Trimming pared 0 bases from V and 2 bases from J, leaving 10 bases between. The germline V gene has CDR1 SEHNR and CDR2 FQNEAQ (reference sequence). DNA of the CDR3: TGTGCCAGCAGCTTAGCCGTCAGGATACAAGAGACCCAGTACTTC. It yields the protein CASSLAVRIQETQYF.

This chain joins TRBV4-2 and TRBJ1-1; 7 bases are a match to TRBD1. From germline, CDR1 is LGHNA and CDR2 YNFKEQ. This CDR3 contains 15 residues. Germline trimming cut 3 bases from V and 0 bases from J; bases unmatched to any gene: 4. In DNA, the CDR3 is TGTGCCAGCAGCCAGCAGACAGGGATGAACACTGAAGCTTTCTTT. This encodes CASSQQTGMNTEAFF.

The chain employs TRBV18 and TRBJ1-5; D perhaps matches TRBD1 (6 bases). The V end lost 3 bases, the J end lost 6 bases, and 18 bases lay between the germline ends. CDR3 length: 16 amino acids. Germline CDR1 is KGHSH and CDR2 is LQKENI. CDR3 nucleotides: TGTGCCAGCTCACCTACGGAACAGGGCACTACTCAGCCCCAGCATTTT. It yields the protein CASSPTEQGTTQPQHF.

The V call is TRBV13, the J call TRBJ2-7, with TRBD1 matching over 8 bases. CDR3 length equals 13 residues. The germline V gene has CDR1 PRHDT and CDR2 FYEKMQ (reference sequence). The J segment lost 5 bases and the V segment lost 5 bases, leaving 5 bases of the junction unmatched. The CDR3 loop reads CASSRQGPHEQYF. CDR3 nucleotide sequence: TGTGCCAGCAGCCGACAGGGGCCCCACGAGCAGTACTTC.

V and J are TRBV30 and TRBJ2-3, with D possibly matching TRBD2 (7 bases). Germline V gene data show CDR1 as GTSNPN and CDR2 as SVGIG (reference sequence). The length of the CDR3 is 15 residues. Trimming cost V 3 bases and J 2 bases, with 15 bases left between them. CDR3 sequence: CAWSGGRPHTDTQYF. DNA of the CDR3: TGTGCCTGGAGCGGGGGGCGCCCACACACAGATACGCAGTATTTT.

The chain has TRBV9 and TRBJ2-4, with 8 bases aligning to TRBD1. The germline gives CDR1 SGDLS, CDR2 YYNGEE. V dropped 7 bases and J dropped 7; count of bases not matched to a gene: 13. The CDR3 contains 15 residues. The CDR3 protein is CASGPGQGALNIQYF. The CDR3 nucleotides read TGTGCCAGCGGGCCCGGGCAGGGGGCTCTTAACATTCAGTACTTC.

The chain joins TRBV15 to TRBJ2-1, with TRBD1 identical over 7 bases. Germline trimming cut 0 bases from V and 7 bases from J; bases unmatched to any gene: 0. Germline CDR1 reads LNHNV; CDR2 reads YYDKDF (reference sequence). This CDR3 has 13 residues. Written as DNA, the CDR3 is TGTGCCACCAGCAGAGACAGGGGGAATGAGCAGTTCTTC. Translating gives CATSRDRGNEQFF. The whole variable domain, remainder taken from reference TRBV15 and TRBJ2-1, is DAMVIQNPRYQVTQFGKPVTLSCSQTLNHNVMYWYQQKSSQAPKLLFHYYDKDFNNEADTPDNFQSRRPNTSFCFLDIRSPGLGDTAMYLCATSRDRGNEQFFGPGTRLTVL.

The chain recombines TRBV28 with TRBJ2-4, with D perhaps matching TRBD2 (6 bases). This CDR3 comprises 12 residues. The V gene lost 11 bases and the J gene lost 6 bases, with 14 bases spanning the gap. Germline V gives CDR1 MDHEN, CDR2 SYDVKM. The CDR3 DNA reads TGTGCCGCGGGGTCGACCCTAAACATTCAGTACTTC. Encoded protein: CAAGSTLNIQYF.

The CDR3 is CASSIDSYTEAFF. CDR3 nucleotides: TGTGCCAGTAGTATCGACAGTTACACTGAAGCTTTCTTT. The chain couples TRBV19 to TRBJ1-1; D may be TRBD1 (5 bases). Germline V gives CDR1 LNHDA, CDR2 SQIVND (reference sequence). V lost 3 bases and J lost 3, with 8 bases in between. The CDR3 totals 13 residues.

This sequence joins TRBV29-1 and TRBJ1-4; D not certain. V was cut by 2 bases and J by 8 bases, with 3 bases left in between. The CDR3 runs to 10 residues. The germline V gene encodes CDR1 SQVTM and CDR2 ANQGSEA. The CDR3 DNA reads TGCAGCGTTGAAATAGAAAAACTGTTTTTT. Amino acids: CSVEIEKLFF.

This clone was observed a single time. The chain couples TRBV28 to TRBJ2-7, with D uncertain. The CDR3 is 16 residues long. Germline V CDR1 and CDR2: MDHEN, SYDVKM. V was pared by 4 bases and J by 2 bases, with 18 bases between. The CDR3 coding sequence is TGTGCCAGCAGTTCATTCCAGGCGCCCCGACCCTACGAGCAGTACTTC. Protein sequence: CASSSFQAPRPYEQYF.

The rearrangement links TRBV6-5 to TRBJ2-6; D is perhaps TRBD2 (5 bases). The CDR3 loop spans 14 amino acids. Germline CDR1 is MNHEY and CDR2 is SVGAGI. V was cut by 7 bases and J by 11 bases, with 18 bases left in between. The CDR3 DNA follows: TGTGCCAGCAAGGACTCCGGATGGTCAGACGTCCTGACTTTC. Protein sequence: CASKDSGWSDVLTF.

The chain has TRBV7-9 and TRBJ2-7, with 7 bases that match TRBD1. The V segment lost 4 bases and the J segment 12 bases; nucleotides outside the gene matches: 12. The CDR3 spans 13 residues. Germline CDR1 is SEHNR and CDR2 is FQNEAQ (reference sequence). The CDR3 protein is CASSSVQWTGGYF. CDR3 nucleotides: TGTGCCAGCAGCTCCGTTCAATGGACAGGCGGGTACTTC.

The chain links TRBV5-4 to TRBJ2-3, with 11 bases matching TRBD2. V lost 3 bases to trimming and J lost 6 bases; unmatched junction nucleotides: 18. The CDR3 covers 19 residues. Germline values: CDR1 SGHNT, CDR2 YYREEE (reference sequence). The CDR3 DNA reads TGTGCCAGCAGCTCAAAATTGGATGTTCTAGCGGGAGGATCGGATACGCAGTATTTT. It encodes CASSSKLDVLAGGSDTQYF. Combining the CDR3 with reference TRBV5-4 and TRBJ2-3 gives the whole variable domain ETGVTQSPTHLIKTRGQQVTLRCSSQSGHNTVSWYQQALGQGPQFIFQYYREEENGRGNFPPRFSGLQFPNYSSELNVNALELDDSALYLCASSSKLDVLAGGSDTQYFGPGTRLTVL.

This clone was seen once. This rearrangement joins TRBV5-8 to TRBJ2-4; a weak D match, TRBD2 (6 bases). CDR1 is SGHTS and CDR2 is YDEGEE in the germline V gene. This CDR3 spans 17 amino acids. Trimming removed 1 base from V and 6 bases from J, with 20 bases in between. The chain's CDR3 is CASSLHPGLMLANIQYF. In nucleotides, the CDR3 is TGTGCCAGCAGCTTGCACCCGGGACTGATGCTCGCAAACATTCAGTACTTC.

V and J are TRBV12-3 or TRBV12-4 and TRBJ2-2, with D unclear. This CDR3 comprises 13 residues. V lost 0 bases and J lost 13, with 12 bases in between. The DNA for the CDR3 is TGTGCCAGCAGTTTAGCGCGGATCTTCGGGCTGTTTTTT. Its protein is CASSLARIFGLFF.

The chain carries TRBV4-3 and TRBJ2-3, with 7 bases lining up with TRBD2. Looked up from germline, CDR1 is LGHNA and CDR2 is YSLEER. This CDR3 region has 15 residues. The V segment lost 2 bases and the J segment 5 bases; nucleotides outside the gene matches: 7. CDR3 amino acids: CASSQNQRGRDTQYF. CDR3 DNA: TGCGCCAGCAGCCAAAACCAGCGGGGACGAGATACGCAGTATTTT.

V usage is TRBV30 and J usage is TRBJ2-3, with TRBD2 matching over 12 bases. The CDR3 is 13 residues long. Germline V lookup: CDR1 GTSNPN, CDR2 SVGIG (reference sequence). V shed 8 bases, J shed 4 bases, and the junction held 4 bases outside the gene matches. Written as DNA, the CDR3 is TGTGCCGGGACTAGCGGGCGCCCAGATACGCAGTATTTT. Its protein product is CAGTSGRPDTQYF.

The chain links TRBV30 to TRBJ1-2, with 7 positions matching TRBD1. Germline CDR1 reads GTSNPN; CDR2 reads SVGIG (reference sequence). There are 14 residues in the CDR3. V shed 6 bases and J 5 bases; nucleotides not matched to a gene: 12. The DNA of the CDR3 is TGTGCCTGCCCCCGGACAGGCCGCCAGTATGGCTACACCTTC. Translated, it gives CACPRTGRQYGYTF.

CDR3 region: CASSPRWAGAVPDTQYF. CDR3 sequence (DNA): TGTGCCAGCAGCCCCCGCTGGGCGGGAGCCGTTCCAGATACGCAGTATTTT. The rearrangement uses TRBV14 and TRBJ2-3; 7 bases line up with TRBD2. J was trimmed by 4 bases and V by 4 bases; bases with no gene match: 14. This CDR3 is built from 17 residues. Germline V lookup: CDR1 SGHDN, CDR2 FVKESK.

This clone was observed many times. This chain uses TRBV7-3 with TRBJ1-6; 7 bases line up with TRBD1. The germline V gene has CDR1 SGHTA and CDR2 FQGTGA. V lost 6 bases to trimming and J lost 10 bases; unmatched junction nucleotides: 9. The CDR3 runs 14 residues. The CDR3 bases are TGTGCCAGCAGTCCTACAGGGGCACGGTCACCCCTCCACTTT. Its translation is CASSPTGARSPLHF.

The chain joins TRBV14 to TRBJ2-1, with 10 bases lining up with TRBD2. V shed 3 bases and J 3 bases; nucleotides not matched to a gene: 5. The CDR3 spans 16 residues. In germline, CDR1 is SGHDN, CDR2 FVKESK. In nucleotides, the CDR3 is TGTGCCAGCAGCCATGCCCTAGCGGGAGTCTACAATGAGCAGTTCTTC. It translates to CASSHALAGVYNEQFF.

The CDR3 protein is CASSYGRGGYEQYF. The DNA of the CDR3 is TGTGCCAGCAGTTACGGGAGGGGGGGCTACGAGCAGTACTTC. This chain connects TRBV6-5 to TRBJ2-7; maybe TRBD2 (7 bases). V gave up 2 bases and J gave up 3 bases, with 11 bases separating them. This CDR3 is built from 14 residues. The germline V gene encodes CDR1 MNHEY and CDR2 SVGAGI.

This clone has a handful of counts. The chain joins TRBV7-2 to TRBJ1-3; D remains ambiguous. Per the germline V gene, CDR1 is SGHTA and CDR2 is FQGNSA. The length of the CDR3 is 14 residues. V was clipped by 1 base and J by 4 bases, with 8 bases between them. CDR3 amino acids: CASSLGRAGNTIYF. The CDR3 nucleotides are TGTGCCAGCAGCTTAGGGCGGGCAGGAAACACCATATATTTT.

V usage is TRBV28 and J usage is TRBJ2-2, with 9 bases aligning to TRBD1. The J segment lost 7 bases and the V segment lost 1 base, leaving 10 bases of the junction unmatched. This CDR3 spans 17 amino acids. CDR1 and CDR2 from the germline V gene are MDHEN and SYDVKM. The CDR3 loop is CASSLSGTGLQVGELFF. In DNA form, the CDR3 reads TGTGCCAGCAGTTTATCCGGGACAGGGTTGCAGGTCGGGGAGCTGTTTTTT.